This TCR beta chain was retrieved from a study of vaccination and CD4 T cells after COVID-19. The wider study: At a median about 91 days (range 35 to 161) after diagnosis, post-COVID samples were drawn. Researchers treated cells with overlapping spike peptides taken from SARS-CoV-2, HCoV-NL63, HCoV-OC43 and HCoV-229E.

The Oncomine TCR Beta short-read assay was what sequenced the DNA obtained from cultured CD4+ T cells. From cultured CD4+ T cells, genomic DNA was extracted. TCRdb redid the calling of the PCR reads with MiXCR, one entry per CDR3 protein. The table shows about 10,000 distinct CDR3 sequences, with roughly half occurring only once. The V gene's germline CDR1 is ENHRY and CDR2 SYGVKD. The CDR3 loop spans 14 amino acids. Stated treatment: roughly 10-day PBMC culture with coronavirus spike peptide pools or control peptides (ViraFEST assay). The sample holds a few counts of this clonotype. Its antigen is not known. Its ends do not fully match the called genes, so a read error is possible.

The chain employs TRBV10-3 and TRBJ1-5, with D uncertain. Sequencing was performed on CD4+ T cells from blood, cultured in vitro. The sequence derives from a human donor who had recovered from COVID-19. The CDR3 DNA is TGTGCCAGCAGTTACCTTCCCGGCAATCAGCCCCAGCATTTT. Translating gives CASSYLPGNQPQHF.